This T cell receptor (beta chain) stems from a study of T cells after posttransplantation cyclophosphamide. Study findings and constraints: TRB overlap between skin or GI tissue T cells and blood was limited. Later blood repertoires were often dominated by clones from the donor CD8+ memory compartment.

Measured with immunoSEQ multiplex PCR; TCRdb has only the in-frame clones, and not every one. The table has fewer than 55,000 clones, 94% seen once. Peripheral blood was collected from the related graft donor on the marrow donation day. This clone was counted once. Its matching antigen is unknown. The sequenced sample consisted of PBMCs. The clonotype originates from a woman in her twenties or thirties in good health and a related stem cell transplant donor.

The CDR3 sequence: CASTPGGGQKTQYF. The CDR3 nucleotides are TGTGCCAGCACTCCTGGCGGGGGGCAAAAGACCCAGTACTTC. The gene calls are TRBV6-5 and TRBJ2-5, with 8 bases that match TRBD2. The length of the CDR3 is 14 residues. The V segment lost 7 bases and the J segment 6 bases; nucleotides outside the gene matches: 10. Germline V CDR1 and CDR2: MNHEY, SVGAGI.